This T cell receptor beta chain originates from a study of T cell responses to AZD1222 COVID-19 vaccine. Whole-study results and caveats: At baseline, seropositivity was found in only six or seven AZD1222 recipients.

This clone is a singleton in its sample. Its antigen is undetermined. CDR3 length equals 19 residues. The V gene end was trimmed by 1 base and the J gene end by 7 bases; junction bases not matched to a gene: 14. Germline V lookup: CDR1 SGHTA, CDR2 FQGNSA. Profiled with immunoSEQ multiplex PCR; TCRdb holds only in-frame clones, not every one. The table lists approximately 180,000 clones, about 85% of them singletons, with about 3% in the top ten. This specimen consisted of peripheral blood, obtained on day 0 of AZD1222 vaccination. This TCR derives from an adult in good health. This chain connects TRBV7-2 to TRBJ2-5; TRBD2 matches 14 bases. The CDR3 spells CASSLGSPGTSGRQGTQYF. CDR3 nucleotide sequence: TGTGCCAGCAGCTTAGGGAGCCCTGGGACTAGCGGGAGACAGGGGACCCAGTACTTC.